The rows below give T cell receptor beta chains drawn from one sample of a study of T-cell memory formation after mild COVID-19. TCRdb re-analysed the 5' RACE reads in MiXCR, keeping a single row per CDR3 protein. The sample lists roughly 250,000 distinct CDR3 sequences; 16% were seen once. The source material was PBMCs or a T cell subset sorted from them (not recorded which). The receptor source for this set is a man aged 18 to 29 who had mild COVID-19 (a few samples of this study predate the infection). Cell type and time point are not known. Each CDR3 is given with its conserved first and last residue. The order of the fields is clone size, J gene, V gene, D gene, CDR3 protein, CDR3 DNA. D genes are given only for firm matches. Not every row has a clone size; where given, it reads once, few, many or a size class.

. TRBJ1-3 TRBV6-5 . CASSYGQPLSGNTIYF TGTGCCAGCAGTTACGGACAGCCTCTCTCTGGAAACACCATATATTTT
. TRBJ1-6 TRBV5-5 . CASTAAISVNNSPLHF TGTGCCAGCACCGCAGCAATCAGCGTAAATAATTCACCCCTCCACTTT
few TRBJ2-2 TRBV20-1 . CSARQGERTGELFF TGCAGTGCTAGACAGGGCGAACGCACCGGGGAGCTGTTTTTT
. TRBJ2-2 TRBV5-4 . CASSFEGRGTGELFF TGTGCCAGCAGCTTTGAGGGGCGAGGTACCGGGGAGCTGTTTTTT
. TRBJ1-1 TRBV19 . CASSIPPNTEAFF TGTGCCAGTAGTATTCCCCCGAACACTGAAGCTTTCTTT
. TRBJ1-5 TRBV30 TRBD1 CAWSYRGSTQPQHF TGTGCCTGGAGTTACAGGGGGAGCACTCAGCCCCAGCATTTT
few TRBJ1-1 TRBV6-5 . CASSYDGSTEAFF TGTGCCAGCAGTTACGACGGGAGCACTGAAGCTTTCTTT
. TRBJ2-3 TRBV12-3/TRBV12-4 . CASSPSRADTQYF TGTGCCAGCAGTCCCTCGAGGGCAGATACGCAGTATTTT
few TRBJ2-1 TRBV12-3/TRBV12-4 . CASSLRRLSSYNEQFF TGTGCCAGCAGTTTAAGACGGCTAAGCTCCTACAATGAGCAGTTCTTC
many TRBJ1-5 TRBV28 TRBD1 CASSLLWGQGRQPQHF TGTGCCAGCAGTTTACTCTGGGGACAGGGACGTCAGCCCCAGCATTTT
few TRBJ1-1 TRBV7-2 . CASSQSVDTEAFF TGTGCCAGCAGCCAGTCCGTGGACACTGAAGCTTTCTTT
. TRBJ1-1 TRBV29-1 TRBD1 CSVVDRGQGTEAFF TGCAGCGTTGTCGACAGGGGGCAAGGAACTGAAGCTTTCTTT
few TRBJ2-7 TRBV4-2 TRBD1 CASSRKPGQGDYEQYF TGTGCCAGCAGCCGTAAACCGGGACAGGGAGACTACGAGCAGTACTTC
many TRBJ1-5 TRBV6-4 . CASSDTGDQPQHF TGTGCCAGCAGTGACACGGGGGATCAGCCCCAGCATTTT
few TRBJ1-5 TRBV4-1 . CASSQVLAQPQHF TGCGCCAGCAGCCAAGTCTTGGCCCAGCCCCAGCATTTT
. TRBJ2-2 TRBV5-1 TRBD1 CASSFYQGVDTGELFF TGCGCCAGCAGCTTTTACCAGGGGGTGGACACCGGGGAGCTGTTTTTT
many TRBJ1-6 TRBV5-1 . CASSLAVGSGISPLHF TGCGCCAGCAGCTTGGCCGTCGGCAGCGGGATTTCACCCCTCCACTTT
. TRBJ1-2 TRBV7-2 . CASSLALENYGYTF TGTGCCAGCAGCTTAGCGTTAGAGAACTATGGCTACACCTTC
. TRBJ2-3 TRBV4-3 . CASSPRGSDTQYF TGCGCCAGCAGCCCCCGGGGTTCAGATACGCAGTATTTT
. TRBJ2-1 TRBV20-1 TRBD2 CSARGTSGVMNEQFF TGCAGTGCTAGAGGTACTAGCGGTGTGATGAATGAGCAGTTCTTC
. TRBJ2-5 TRBV24-1 . CATSDQGTKKTQYF TGTGCCACCAGTGACCAGGGGACCAAGAAGACCCAGTACTTC
many TRBJ1-1 TRBV6-6 . CASRLRTSTTEAFF TGTGCCAGCAGACTCAGGACTTCCACTACTGAAGCTTTCTTT
many TRBJ2-1 TRBV7-3 . CASSLIGLGEQFF TGTGCCAGCAGTCTTATTGGCCTGGGGGAGCAGTTCTTC
few TRBJ2-5 TRBV24-1 . CATSAPNQETQYF TGTGCCACCAGCGCCCCTAACCAAGAGACCCAGTACTTC
. TRBJ2-3 TRBV4-3 . CASSQMRGTDTQYF TGCGCCAGCAGCCAAATGCGGGGCACAGATACGCAGTATTTT
. TRBJ1-6 TRBV28 . CASSLDLGLSSYNSPLHF TGTGCCAGCAGTTTAGATCTGGGTTTGAGCTCCTATAATTCACCCCTCCACTTT
few TRBJ2-7 TRBV12-3/TRBV12-4 TRBD1 CASAPLGTGRYEQYF TGTGCCAGCGCCCCTCTGGGGACAGGGCGGTACGAGCAGTACTTC
few TRBJ2-7 TRBV11-2 TRBD2 CASSASGGAVEQYF TGTGCCAGCAGCGCCAGCGGGGGGGCCGTCGAGCAGTACTTC
. TRBJ1-2 TRBV7-9 . CASSLVSYGYTF TGTGCCAGCAGCTTAGTAAGCTATGGCTACACCTTC
. TRBJ2-3 TRBV19 . CASSYTGMEDTQYF TGTGCCAGTAGTTATACAGGGATGGAAGATACGCAGTATTTT
many TRBJ2-1 TRBV7-2 . CASLPSVYNEQFF TGTGCCAGCCTCCCCTCGGTCTACAATGAGCAGTTCTTC
few TRBJ2-2 TRBV7-8 . CASSSRQRPNTGELFF TGTGCCAGCAGCAGCAGACAGCGACCGAACACCGGGGAGCTGTTTTTT